This T cell receptor (beta chain) derives from a study of beta chain features in type 1 diabetes. Based on CD45RO/CCR7/CD25/CD127/CD95/CD27, CD4+ regulatory, stem cell-like memory, naive and central memory cells were sorted. Germline lookup yields CDR1 LNHDA and CDR2 SQIVND (reference sequence). V lost 3 bases and J lost 3; bases outside the gene matches: 4. There are 15 residues in the CDR3. Expressed TCRB transcripts were sequenced after all isolated RNA was converted to cDNA. Around 940,000 reads per sample were averaged for stem cell-like memory samples. Some clones are missing from TCRdb's copy, which holds only in-frame ones; the method was immunoSEQ multiplex PCR. The sample yields more than 25,000 clones, approximately 53% seen once. For this clone: Its antigen is unknown.

Study-wide findings and caveats: When Type 1 diabetes patients were examined, their TCRB CDR3s proved moderately but significantly shorter in all four CD4+ subsets. For type 1 diabetes patients, VDJ junctions showed fewer insertions and more deletions.

The gene calls are TRBV19 and TRBJ2-3; 9 bases agree with TRBD2. The sample consisted of stem cell memory CD4+ T cells from blood. This TCR derives from a man between 25 and 39 years old with type 1 diabetes. CDR3 loop: CASSISSGRTDTQYF. CDR3 nucleotide sequence: TGTGCCAGTAGTATTTCCAGCGGGAGGACAGATACGCAGTATTTT.